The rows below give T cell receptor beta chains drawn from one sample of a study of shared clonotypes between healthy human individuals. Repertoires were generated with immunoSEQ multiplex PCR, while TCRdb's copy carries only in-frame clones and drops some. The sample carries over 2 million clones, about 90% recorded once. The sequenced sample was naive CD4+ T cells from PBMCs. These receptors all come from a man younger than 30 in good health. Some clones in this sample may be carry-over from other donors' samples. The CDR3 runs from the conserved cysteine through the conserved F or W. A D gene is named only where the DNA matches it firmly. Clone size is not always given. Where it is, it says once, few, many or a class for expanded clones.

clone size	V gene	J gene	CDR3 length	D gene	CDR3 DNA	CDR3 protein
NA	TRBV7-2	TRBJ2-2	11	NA	TGTGCCAGCAGCTGGAGGGGGGAGCTGTTTTTT	CASSWRGELFF
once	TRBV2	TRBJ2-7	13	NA	TGTGCCAGCAGCTGGACGGGGACCTACGAGCAGTACTTC	CASSWTGTYEQYF
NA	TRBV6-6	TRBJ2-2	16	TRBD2	TGTGCCAGCAGTTACTTCGGGACTACGAACACCGGGGAGCTGTTTTTT	CASSYFGTTNTGELFF
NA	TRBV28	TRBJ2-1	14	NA	TGTGCCAGCAGTGGGGCGCCTACCTACAATGAGCAGTTCTTC	CASSGAPTYNEQFF
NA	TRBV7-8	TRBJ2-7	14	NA	TGTGCCAGCAGCTTAGTTCTACAACGCGGCGAGCAGTACTTC	CASSLVLQRGEQYF
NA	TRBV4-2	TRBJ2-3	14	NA	TGTGCCAGCAGCGACCACAGGGCTGGAGATACGCAGTATTTT	CASSDHRAGDTQYF
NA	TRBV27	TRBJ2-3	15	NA	TGTGCCAGCAGTCAACCCGACAGAAGCACAGATACGCAGTATTTT	CASSQPDRSTDTQYF
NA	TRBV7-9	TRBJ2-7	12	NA	TGTGCCAGCGGTGGGGATTCCTACGAGCAGTACTTC	CASGGDSYEQYF
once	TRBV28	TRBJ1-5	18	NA	TGTGCCAGCAGTTGGGGGAAGAACGACATAGCTAGCAATCAGCCCCAGCATTTT	CASSWGKNDIASNQPQHF
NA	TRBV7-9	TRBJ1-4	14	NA	TGTGCCAGCAGCTTAAGGGGATTGAGTGAAAAACTGTTTTTT	CASSLRGLSEKLFF
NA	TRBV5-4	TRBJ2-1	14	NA	TGTGCCAGCAGCCAAAAGACTGGGGGGAATGAGCAGTTCTTC	CASSQKTGGNEQFF
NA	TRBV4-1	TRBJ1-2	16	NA	TGCGCCAGCAGCCCACCGCCGGGCAGGGACGACTATGGCTACACCTTC	CASSPPPGRDDYGYTF
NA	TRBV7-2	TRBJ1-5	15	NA	TGTGCCAGCAGCTCGGGACCTACCCTTAATCAGCCCCAGCATTTT	CASSSGPTLNQPQHF
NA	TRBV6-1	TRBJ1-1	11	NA	TGTGCCACTAACTTGGAGGGTAGAGCTTTCTTT	CATNLEGRAFF
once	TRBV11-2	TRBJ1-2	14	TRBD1	TGTGCCAGCAGCCGGGACAGCCCTAACTATGGCTACACCTTC	CASSRDSPNYGYTF
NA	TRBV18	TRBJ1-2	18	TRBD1	TGTGCCAGCTCACCACTATCGTTTCGACAGGGGGCGGAAGATGGCTACACCTTC	CASSPLSFRQGAEDGYTF
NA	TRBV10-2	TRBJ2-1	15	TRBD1	TGCGCCAGCAGTGAGTCAGGGACAGGGGCTGGCGAGCAGTTCTTC	CASSESGTGAGEQFF
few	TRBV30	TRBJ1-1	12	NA	TGTGCCTGGAGTTGGGCAGAGCTTGAAGCTTTCTTT	CAWSWAELEAFF
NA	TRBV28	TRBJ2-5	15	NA	TGTGCCAGTTCGCGGGTGGGGGCACGGCAAGAGACCCAGTACTTC	CASSRVGARQETQYF
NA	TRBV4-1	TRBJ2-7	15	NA	TGCGCCAGCAGCCTCCGGATCTCAGAAGTTGGCGAGCAGTACTTC	CASSLRISEVGEQYF
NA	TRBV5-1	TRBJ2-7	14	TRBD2	TGCGCCAGCAGCTTGGGGCGGGAGAAAGGCGAGCAGTACTTC	CASSLGREKGEQYF
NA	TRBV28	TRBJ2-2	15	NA	TGTGCCAGCATCTTTAGTAAAGGGGGTCCCGGGGAGCTGTTTTTT	CASIFSKGGPGELFF
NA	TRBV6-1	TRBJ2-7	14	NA	TGTGCCAGCAGTGGAGTATTCGGGGCGGCCGAACAGTACTTC	CASSGVFGAAEQYF
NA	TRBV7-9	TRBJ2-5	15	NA	TGTGCCAGCAGCCCTCGGGGGTACCCCACTGAGACCCAGTACTTC	CASSPRGYPTETQYF
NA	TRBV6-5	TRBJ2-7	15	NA	TGTGCCAGCAGTTACTCTGGGCAGAAACACTACGAGCAGTACTTC	CASSYSGQKHYEQYF
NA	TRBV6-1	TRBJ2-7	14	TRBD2	TGTGCCAGCAGTGTCGATCCTGCGGGGGTCGAGCAGTACTTC	CASSVDPAGVEQYF
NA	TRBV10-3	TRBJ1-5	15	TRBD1	TGTGCCATCAGTTCGACAGGGGCCCGCTCGGAGGCCCAGCATTTT	CAISSTGARSEAQHF
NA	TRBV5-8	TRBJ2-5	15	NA	TGTGCCAGCAGCTTGATTCACCGAAAGTGGGAGACCCAGTACTTC	CASSLIHRKWETQYF
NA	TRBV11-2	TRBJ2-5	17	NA	TGTGCCAGCAGCTTAGTTGGCGGCGCGGGAAGTCAAGAGACCCAGTACTTC	CASSLVGGAGSQETQYF
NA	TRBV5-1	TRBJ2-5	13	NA	TGCGCCAGCAGCTTGACAGTACAAGAGACCCAGTACTTC	CASSLTVQETQYF
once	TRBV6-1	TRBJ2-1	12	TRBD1	TGTGCCAGCAGTGCACACAGGGGGGAGCAGTTCTTC	CASSAHRGEQFF
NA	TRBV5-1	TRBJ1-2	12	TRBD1	TGCGCCAGCAGCCCCGACAGGGGAGGCTACACCTTC	CASSPDRGGYTF
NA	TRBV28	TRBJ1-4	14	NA	TGTGCCAGCAGTGTGGGGGGAACTAATGAAAAACTGTTTTTT	CASSVGGTNEKLFF
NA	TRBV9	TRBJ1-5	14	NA	TGTGCCAGCAGCGTAGGAGAGTTGTATCAGCCCCAGCATTTT	CASSVGELYQPQHF
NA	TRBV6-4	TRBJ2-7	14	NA	TGTGCCAGCAGTGTCCGGCACCTCGACTACGAGCAGTACTTC	CASSVRHLDYEQYF
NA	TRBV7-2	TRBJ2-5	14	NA	TGTGCCAGCAGCTGGGGGACGGGACAAGAGACCCAGTACTTC	CASSWGTGQETQYF
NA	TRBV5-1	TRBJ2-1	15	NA	TGCGCCAGCAGGAAAATTCCGGGGGAGCACAATGAGCAGTTCTTC	CASRKIPGEHNEQFF
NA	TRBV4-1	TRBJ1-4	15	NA	TGCGCCAGCAGCCGGGGGACGGGGCCTAATGAAAAACTGTTTTTT	CASSRGTGPNEKLFF
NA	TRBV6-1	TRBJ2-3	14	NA	TGTGCCAGCAGTGATGAATCCCGCACAGATACGCAGTATTTT	CASSDESRTDTQYF
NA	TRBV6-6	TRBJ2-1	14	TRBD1	TGTGCCAGCACGTTACAAACAGGGGGCACTGAGCAGTTCTTC	CASTLQTGGTEQFF